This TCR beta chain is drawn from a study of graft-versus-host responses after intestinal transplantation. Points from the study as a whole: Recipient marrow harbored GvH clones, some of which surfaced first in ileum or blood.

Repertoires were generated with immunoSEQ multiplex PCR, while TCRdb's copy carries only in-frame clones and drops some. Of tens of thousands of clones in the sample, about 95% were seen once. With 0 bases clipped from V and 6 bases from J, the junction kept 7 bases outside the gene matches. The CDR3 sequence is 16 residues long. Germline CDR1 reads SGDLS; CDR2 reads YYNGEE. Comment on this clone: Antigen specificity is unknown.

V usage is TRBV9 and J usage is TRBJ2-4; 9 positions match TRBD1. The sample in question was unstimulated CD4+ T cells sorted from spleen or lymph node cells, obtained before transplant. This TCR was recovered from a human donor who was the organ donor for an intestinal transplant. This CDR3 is CASSVGQGGPVNIQYF. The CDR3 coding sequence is TGTGCCAGCAGCGTAGGACAGGGGGGTCCCGTAAACATTCAGTACTTC.